Shown below are 3 T cell receptor beta chains from a single sample sequenced in a study of cytomegalovirus exposure and HLA in healthy donors. PCR primers comprised 60 Vbeta and 13 Jbeta primers. Libraries were prepared by immunoSEQ multiplex PCR; TCRdb keeps only in-frame clonotypes and omits some of them. The sample includes 95,000 to 150,000 clones. What was sequenced was PBMCs. Every receptor here comes from a man aged 18-30 years in good health and CMV-seronegative.

The chain joins TRBV13 to TRBJ2-5, with TRBD1 identical over 8 bases. V shed 5 bases, J shed 4 bases, and the junction held 15 bases outside the gene matches. Per the germline V gene, CDR1 is PRHDT and CDR2 is FYEKMQ (reference sequence). The length of the CDR3 is 17 residues. The CDR3 region has the DNA TGTGCCAGCAGCAATTACGCCCCAGGGGGCACGGGAGAGACCCAGTACTTC. Translating gives CASSNYAPGGTGETQYF.

This chain uses TRBV27 with TRBJ2-7; 7 bases fit TRBD2. The CDR3 consists of 13 residues. J gave up 2 bases and V 6 bases, and 4 bases lay outside the gene matches. CDR1 MNHEY and CDR2 SMNVEV come from the germline V gene (reference sequence). Here the CDR3 DNA reads TGTGCCAGCAGATCTAGCGGAACCTACGAGCAGTACTTC. This gives the protein CASRSSGTYEQYF.

This sequence joins TRBV28 and TRBJ1-2, with 9 positions matching TRBD1. This CDR3 contains 13 residues. Losses at the gene ends were 4 bases for V and 6 bases for J; bases not matched to a gene: 3. CDR1 is MDHEN, CDR2 SYDVKM, per germline. The CDR3 spells CASSSGTGNGYTF. CDR3 nucleotides: TGTGCCAGCAGTTCGGGGACAGGGAATGGCTACACCTTC.